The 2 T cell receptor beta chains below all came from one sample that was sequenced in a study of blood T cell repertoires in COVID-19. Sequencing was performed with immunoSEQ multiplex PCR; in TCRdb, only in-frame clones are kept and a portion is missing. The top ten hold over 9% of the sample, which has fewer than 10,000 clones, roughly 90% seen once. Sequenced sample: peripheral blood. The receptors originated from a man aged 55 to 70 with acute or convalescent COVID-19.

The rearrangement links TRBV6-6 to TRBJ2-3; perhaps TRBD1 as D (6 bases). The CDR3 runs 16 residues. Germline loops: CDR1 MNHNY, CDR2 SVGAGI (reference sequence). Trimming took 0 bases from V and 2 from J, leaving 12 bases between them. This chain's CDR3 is CASSYSTRGYTDTQYF. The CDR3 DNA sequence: TGTGCCAGCAGTTACTCAACGAGGGGGTACACAGATACGCAGTATTTT.

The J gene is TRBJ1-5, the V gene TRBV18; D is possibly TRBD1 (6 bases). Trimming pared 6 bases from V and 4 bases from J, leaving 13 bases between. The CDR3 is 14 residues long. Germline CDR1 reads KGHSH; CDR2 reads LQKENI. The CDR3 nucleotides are TGTGCCAGCTCCGCGGACAGAACTAATCAGCCCCAGCATTTT. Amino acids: CASSADRTNQPQHF.